This T cell receptor beta chain originates from a study of cytomegalovirus exposure and HLA in healthy donors. Study observations and caveats: TCR beta sequences reportedly predicted most subjects' HLA-A and HLA-B alleles accurately. A list of 150 or so TCR beta chains associated with cytomegalovirus was given.

This clone was seen a few times. Antigen specificity is unknown. The CDR3 is 15 amino acids. The ends were cut back, 3 bases at V and 3 bases at J, with 12 bases in the middle. Germline CDR1 reads SGHDT; CDR2 reads YYEEEE. Whereas donors were nominally healthy upon sampling, unrecorded immune exposures were probable. 13 Jbeta primers and 60 Vbeta primers were used for the PCR. Profiling relied on immunoSEQ multiplex PCR, and the TCRdb table lists in-frame clones only, not all of them. Of fewer than 200,000 clones listed, 68% are singletons. The chain combines TRBV5-6 with TRBJ2-2; D remains ambiguous. Sequenced: PBMCs. The TCR sequence derives from a man in his forties or fifties in good health and CMV-seronegative. The DNA for the CDR3 is TGTGCCAGCAGCTCGAAATACAGATACACCGGGGAGCTGTTTTTT. The encoded protein is CASSSKYRYTGELFF.